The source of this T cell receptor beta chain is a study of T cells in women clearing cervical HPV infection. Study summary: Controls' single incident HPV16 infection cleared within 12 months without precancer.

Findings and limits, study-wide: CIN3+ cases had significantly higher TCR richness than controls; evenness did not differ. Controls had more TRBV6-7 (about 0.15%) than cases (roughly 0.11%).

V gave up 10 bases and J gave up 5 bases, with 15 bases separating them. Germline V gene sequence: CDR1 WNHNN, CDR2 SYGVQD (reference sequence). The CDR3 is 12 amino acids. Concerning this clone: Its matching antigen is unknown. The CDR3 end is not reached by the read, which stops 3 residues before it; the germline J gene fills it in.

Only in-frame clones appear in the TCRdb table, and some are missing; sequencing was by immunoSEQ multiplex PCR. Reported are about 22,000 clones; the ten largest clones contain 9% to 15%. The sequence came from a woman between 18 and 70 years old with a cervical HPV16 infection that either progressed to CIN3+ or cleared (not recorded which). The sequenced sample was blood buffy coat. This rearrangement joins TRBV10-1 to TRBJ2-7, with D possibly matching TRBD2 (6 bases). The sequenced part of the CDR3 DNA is TGCGCCAACCCGACTAGTTCCAACGAG. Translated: CANPTSSNE. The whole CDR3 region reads CANPTSSNEQYF.